This TCR beta chain was identified during a study of T cell responses to AZD1222 COVID-19 vaccine. Germline loops: CDR1 PRHDT, CDR2 FYEKMQ (reference sequence). The V and J ends lost 5 bases and 1 base respectively, with 5 bases between them. The CDR3 consists of 12 residues. Sequencing used immunoSEQ multiplex PCR; TCRdb keeps in-frame clones, though not all of them. The data contain 100,000 or so clones, 70% to 90% of them singletons. The specimen was peripheral blood, collected on day 0 of AZD1222 vaccination. This sequence originates from an adult in good health. V is TRBV13 and J is TRBJ1-1; no clear D. The CDR3 DNA is TGTGCCAGCAGCCCAGAGAACACTGAAGCTTTCTTT. Translating it yields CASSPENTEAFF. Full variable domain (rest looked up from reference TRBV13 and TRBJ1-1): AAGVIQSPRHLIKEKRETATLKCYPIPRHDTVYWYQQGPGQDPQFLISFYEKMQSDKGSIPDRFSAQQFSDYHSELNMSSLELGDSALYFCASSPENTEAFFGQGTRLTVV.